This record covers a single TCR beta chain. Authors' data handling: Amplifying reference gene primers gave estimates of nucleated cell counts. This table comes from immunoSEQ multiplex PCR, and its TCRdb copy is limited to in-frame clones, with some not included. The V and J calls and clone size were taken over from that table, and D and trimming were inferred from the DNA. The sample includes fewer than 300,000 clones, 85% to 90% of them seen just once. These data are taken from a study of blood T cell repertoires in COVID-19. The overall study: Some COVID-19 samples were acute and others convalescent; all came from the United States, Italy and Spain. From T cells, B-cell-depleted T cells, or PBMCs came the material, which was cDNA or gDNA.

The ends were cut back, 1 base at V and 5 bases at J, with 20 bases in the middle. CDR3 length equals 18 residues. Germline V gene sequence: CDR1 LNHNV, CDR2 YYDKDF (reference sequence). This TCR came from a man between 25 and 39 years old with acute or convalescent COVID-19. The V call is TRBV15, the J call TRBJ2-2; maybe TRBD2 (5 bases). The material sequenced was peripheral blood. The CDR3 DNA reads as TGTGCCACCAGCAGAGTTGTTCTTCGGGGAGTGGGTACCGGGGAGCTGTTTTTT. Protein product: CATSRVVLRGVGTGELFF.